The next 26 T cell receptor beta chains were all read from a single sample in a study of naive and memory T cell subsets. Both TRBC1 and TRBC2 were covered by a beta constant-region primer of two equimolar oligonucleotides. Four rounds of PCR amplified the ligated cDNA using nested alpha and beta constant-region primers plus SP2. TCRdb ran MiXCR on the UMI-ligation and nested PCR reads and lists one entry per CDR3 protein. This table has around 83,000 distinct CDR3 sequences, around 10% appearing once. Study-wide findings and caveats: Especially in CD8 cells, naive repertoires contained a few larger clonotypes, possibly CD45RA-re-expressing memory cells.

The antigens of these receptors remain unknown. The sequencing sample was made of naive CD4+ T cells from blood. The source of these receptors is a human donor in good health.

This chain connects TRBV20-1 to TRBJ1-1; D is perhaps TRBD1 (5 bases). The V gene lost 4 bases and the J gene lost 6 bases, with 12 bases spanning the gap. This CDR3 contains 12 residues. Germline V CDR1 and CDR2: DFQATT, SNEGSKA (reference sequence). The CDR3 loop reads CSAKQGFSEAFF. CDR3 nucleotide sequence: TGCAGTGCTAAGCAGGGCTTCTCTGAAGCTTTCTTT.

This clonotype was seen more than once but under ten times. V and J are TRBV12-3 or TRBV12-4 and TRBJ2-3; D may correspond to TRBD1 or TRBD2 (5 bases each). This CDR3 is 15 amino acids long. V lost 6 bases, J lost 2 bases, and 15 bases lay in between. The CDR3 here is CASSPFGDDTDTQYF. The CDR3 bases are TGTGCCAGCAGCCCCTTTGGGGACGACACAGATACGCAGTATTTT.

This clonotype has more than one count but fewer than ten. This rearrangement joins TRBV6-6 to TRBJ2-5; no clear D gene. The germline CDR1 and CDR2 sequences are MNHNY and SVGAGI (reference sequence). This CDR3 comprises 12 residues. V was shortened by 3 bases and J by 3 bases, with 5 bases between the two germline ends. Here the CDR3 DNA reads TGTGCCAGCAGTTATAACAAAGAGACCCAGTACTTC. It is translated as CASSYNKETQYF.

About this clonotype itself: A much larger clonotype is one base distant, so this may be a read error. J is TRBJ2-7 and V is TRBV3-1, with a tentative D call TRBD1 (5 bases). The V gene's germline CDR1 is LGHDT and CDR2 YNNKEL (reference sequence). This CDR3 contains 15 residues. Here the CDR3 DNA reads TGTGCCAGCAGCCAAGATCTTGACAGCTCCTACGAGCACTACTTC. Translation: CASSQDLDSSYEHYF.

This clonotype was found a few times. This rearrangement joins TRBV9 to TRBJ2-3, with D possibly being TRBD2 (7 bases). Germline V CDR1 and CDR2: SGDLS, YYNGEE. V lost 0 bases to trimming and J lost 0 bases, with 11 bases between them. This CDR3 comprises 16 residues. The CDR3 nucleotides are TGTGCCAGCAGCGTAGGGGGGGGCGTAAGCACAGATACGCAGTATTTT. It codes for CASSVGGGVSTDTQYF.

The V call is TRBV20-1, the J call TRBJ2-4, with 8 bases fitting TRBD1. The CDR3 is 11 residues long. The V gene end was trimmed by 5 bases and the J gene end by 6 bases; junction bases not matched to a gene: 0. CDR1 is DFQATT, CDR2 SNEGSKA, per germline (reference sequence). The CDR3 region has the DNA TGCAGTGCTGACAGGGGAAACATTCAGTACTTC. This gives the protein CSADRGNIQYF.

CDR3 in amino acids: CASSQDSEKLFF. The CDR3 DNA follows: TGTGCCAGCAGCCAGGACAGTGAAAAACTGTTTTTT. The J gene is TRBJ1-4, the V gene TRBV7-9; D may be TRBD1 (6 bases). With 5 bases removed from V and 7 bases from J, the gap between germline ends came to 8 bases. This CDR3 has 12 residues. Looked up from germline, CDR1 is SEHNR and CDR2 is FQNEAQ (reference sequence).

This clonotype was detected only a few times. The CDR3 is CASSRQERETQYF. The CDR3 DNA sequence: TGTGCCAGCAGTCGTCAGGAAAGAGAGACCCAGTACTTC. The V gene is TRBV7-2, the J gene TRBJ2-5; no clear D. Trimming cost V 6 bases and J 4 bases, with 12 bases left between them. CDR1 and CDR2 from the germline V gene are SGHTA and FQGNSA. This CDR3 has 13 amino acids.

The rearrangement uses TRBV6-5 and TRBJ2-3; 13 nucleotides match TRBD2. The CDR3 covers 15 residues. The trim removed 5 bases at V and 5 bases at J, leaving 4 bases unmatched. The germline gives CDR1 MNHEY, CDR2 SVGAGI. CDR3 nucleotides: TGTGCCAGCAGTAGGACTAGCGGGAGTGGAGATACGCAGTATTTT. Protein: CASSRTSGSGDTQYF.

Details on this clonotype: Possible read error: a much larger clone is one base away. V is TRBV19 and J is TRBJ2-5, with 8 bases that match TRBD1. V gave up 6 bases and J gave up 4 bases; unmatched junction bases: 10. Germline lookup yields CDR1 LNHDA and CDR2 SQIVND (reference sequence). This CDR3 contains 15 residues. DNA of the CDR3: TGTGCCAGTAGCCGGACAGGGAAGGGAGGAGAGACCCAGTACTTC. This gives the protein CASSRTGKGGETQYF.

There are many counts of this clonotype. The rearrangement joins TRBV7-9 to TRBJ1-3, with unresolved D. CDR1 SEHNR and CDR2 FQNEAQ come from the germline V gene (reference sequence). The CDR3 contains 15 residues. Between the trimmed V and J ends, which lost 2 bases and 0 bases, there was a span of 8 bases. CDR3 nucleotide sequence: TGTGCCAGCAGCTTACTGGATGTCTCTGGAAACACCATATATTTT. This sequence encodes CASSLLDVSGNTIYF.

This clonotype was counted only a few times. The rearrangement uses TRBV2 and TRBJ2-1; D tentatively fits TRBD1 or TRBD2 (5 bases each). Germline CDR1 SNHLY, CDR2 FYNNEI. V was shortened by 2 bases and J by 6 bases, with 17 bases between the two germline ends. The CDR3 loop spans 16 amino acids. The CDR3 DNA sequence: TGTGCCAGCAGTGAATGGGGACCCGTCCCACCCAATGAGCAGTTCTTC. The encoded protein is CASSEWGPVPPNEQFF.

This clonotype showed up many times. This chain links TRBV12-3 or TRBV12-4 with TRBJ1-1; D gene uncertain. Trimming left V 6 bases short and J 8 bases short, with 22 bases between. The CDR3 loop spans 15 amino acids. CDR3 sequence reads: CASRKSDLLEIEAFF. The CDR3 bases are TGTGCCAGCAGAAAATCGGACTTACTGGAGATCGAAGCTTTCTTT.

The CDR3 loop is CASSRNRQNNNNEQFF. The CDR3 region has the DNA TGTGCCAGCAGCCGGAACAGACAGAATAATAACAATGAGCAGTTCTTC. This chain uses TRBV3-1 with TRBJ2-1; tentatively, D is TRBD1 (5 bases). Germline CDR1 LGHDT, CDR2 YNNKEL (reference sequence). Between the trimmed V and J ends, which lost 4 bases and 5 bases, there was a span of 18 bases. The CDR3 spans 16 residues.

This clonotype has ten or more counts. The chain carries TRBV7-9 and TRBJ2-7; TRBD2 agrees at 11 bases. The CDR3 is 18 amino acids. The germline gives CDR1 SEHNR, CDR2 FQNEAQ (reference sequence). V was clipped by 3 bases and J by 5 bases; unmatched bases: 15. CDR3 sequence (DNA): TGTGCCAGCAGCTTGGGGGACAAGACTAGCGGGATCTTCAACGAGCAGTACTTC. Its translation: CASSLGDKTSGIFNEQYF.

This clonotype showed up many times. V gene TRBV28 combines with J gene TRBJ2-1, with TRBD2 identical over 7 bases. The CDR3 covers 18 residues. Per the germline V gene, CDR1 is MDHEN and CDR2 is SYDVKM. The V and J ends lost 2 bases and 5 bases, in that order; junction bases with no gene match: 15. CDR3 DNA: TGTGCCAGCAGTTTAAGAAGTTCATCCTTCGGGACTAACAATGAGCAGTTCTTC. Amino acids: CASSLRSSSFGTNNEQFF.

The CDR3 coding sequence is TGTGCCAGCAGCTTTCGAGGGGGGGGTGCAGATACGCAGTATTTT. Amino acids: CASSFRGGGADTQYF. The J gene is TRBJ2-3, the V gene TRBV11-3; D possibly corresponds to TRBD2 (7 bases). The germline CDR1 and CDR2 sequences are SGHNT and YENEEA. The V end was cut by 3 bases, the J end by 4 bases, with 14 bases between. CDR3 length: 15 residues.

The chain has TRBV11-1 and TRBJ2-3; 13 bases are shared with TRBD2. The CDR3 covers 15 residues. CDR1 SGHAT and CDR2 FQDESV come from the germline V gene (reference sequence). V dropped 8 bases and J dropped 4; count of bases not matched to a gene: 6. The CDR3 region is CASRRTSGSSDTQYF. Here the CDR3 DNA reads TGTGCCAGCCGACGGACTAGCGGGAGCTCAGATACGCAGTATTTT.

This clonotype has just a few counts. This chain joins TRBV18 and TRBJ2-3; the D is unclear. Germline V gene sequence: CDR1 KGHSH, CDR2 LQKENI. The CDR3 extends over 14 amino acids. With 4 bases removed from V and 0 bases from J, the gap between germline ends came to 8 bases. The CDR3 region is CASSRPSSTDTQYF. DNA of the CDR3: TGTGCCAGCTCACGCCCTTCTAGCACAGATACGCAGTATTTT.

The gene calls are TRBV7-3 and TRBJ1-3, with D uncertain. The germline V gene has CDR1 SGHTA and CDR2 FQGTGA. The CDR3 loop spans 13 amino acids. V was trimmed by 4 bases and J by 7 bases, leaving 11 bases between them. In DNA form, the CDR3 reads TGTGCCAGCAGCTCGGGCGCTAGCAACACCATATATTTT. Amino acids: CASSSGASNTIYF.

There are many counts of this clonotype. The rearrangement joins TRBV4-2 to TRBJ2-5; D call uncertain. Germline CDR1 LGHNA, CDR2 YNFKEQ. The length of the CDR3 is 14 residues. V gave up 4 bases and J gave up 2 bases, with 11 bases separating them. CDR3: CASSPGPAQETQYF. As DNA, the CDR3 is TGTGCCAGCAGCCCAGGACCAGCTCAAGAGACCCAGTACTTC.

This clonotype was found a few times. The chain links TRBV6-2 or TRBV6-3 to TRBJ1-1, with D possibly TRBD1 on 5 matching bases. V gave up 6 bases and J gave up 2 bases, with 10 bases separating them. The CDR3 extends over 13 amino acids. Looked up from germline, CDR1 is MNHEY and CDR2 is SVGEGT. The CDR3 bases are TGTGCCAGCAGAGGCAGGGTAAACACTGAAGCTTTCTTT. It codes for CASRGRVNTEAFF.

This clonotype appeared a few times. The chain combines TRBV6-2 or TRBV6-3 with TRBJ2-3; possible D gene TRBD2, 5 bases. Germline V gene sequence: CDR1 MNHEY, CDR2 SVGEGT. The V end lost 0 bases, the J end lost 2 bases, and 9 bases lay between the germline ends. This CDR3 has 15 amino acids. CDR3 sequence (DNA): TGTGCCAGCAGTTACTCGGGAGACTCCACAGATACGCAGTATTTT. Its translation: CASSYSGDSTDTQYF.

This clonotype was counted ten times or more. The CDR3 spells CSARVGGGAAFF. For the CDR3, the DNA is TGCAGTGCTAGAGTAGGGGGGGGTGCGGCTTTCTTT. V gene TRBV20-1 combines with J gene TRBJ1-1; D may be TRBD1 (6 bases). CDR1 and CDR2 from the germline V gene are DFQATT and SNEGSKA (reference sequence). The length of the CDR3 is 12 residues. Trimming pared 1 base from V and 11 bases from J, leaving 14 bases between.

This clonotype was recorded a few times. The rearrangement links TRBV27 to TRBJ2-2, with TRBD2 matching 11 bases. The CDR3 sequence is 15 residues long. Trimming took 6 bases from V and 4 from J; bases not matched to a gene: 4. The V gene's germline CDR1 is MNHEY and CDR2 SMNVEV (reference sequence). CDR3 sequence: CASSRLAGTTGELFF. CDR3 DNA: TGTGCCAGCAGCCGACTAGCGGGGACCACCGGGGAGCTGTTTTTT.

In DNA, the CDR3 is TGTGCCAGCAGTTCCCGGACGCGACGGACAGATACGCAGTATTTT. Translation gives CASSSRTRRTDTQYF. V gene TRBV6-2 or TRBV6-3 combines with J gene TRBJ2-3; D is ambiguous. The V end was cut by 4 bases, the J end by 3 bases, with 14 bases between. The CDR3 is made up of 15 amino acids. The V gene's germline CDR1 is MNHEY and CDR2 SVGEGT.